Given below is one TCR beta chain in context. The data were obtained in a study of CD8+ T cells in alopecia areata. Treatment in this sample: oral pan-JAK inhibitor, 5-10 mg twice daily. The CDR3 length is 15 residues. Germline CDR1 is MNHEY and CDR2 is SMNVEV (reference sequence). Deletions cut 4 bases from V and 3 bases from J, with 16 bases between. Sequencing used cDNA as its template, made by extracting RNA and reverse transcribing it. The table came from immunoSEQ multiplex PCR; TCRdb's copy has only in-frame clones and leaves some out. The data show about 210,000 clones, more than 45% seen once.

Sequencing used CD4+ T cells sorted from blood, obtained at week 4, from a patient treated with tofacitinib. The chain has TRBV27 and TRBJ2-7, with D possibly TRBD2 on 5 matching bases. This TCR came from a human donor with alopecia areata. The CDR3 DNA follows: TGTGCCAGCAGTTCGACCTTATTAGGAGGCTACGAGCAGTACTTC. This encodes CASSSTLLGGYEQYF.